This passage covers 28 T cell receptor beta chains from one sample sequenced in a study of blood T cell repertoires in COVID-19. Generated by immunoSEQ multiplex PCR, the TCRdb table keeps only in-frame clones and is missing some. This table holds under 150,000 clones, around nine tenths found once. Sample: peripheral blood. These receptors all stem from a woman aged 40 to 55 with acute or convalescent COVID-19.

The chain couples TRBV19 to TRBJ1-1, with D tentatively TRBD1 (5 bases). CDR3 length: 12 amino acids. Germline V CDR1 and CDR2: LNHDA, SQIVND (reference sequence). V dropped 7 bases and J dropped 5 bases, with 11 bases sitting between them. The CDR3 coding sequence is TGTGCCAGTAACCGGGGGGGGACTGAAGCTTTCTTT. It codes for CASNRGGTEAFF.

The CDR3 DNA reads as TGCAGCGCGTTATCTGGGGCCAACGTCCTGACTTTC. It translates to CSALSGANVLTF. The genes are TRBV29-1 and TRBJ2-6, with no clear D. Trimming took 7 bases from V and 1 from J, leaving 5 bases between them. The germline V gene has CDR1 SQVTM and CDR2 ANQGSEA. The CDR3 contains 12 residues.

As for this clone: This sequence may be a read error, since a much larger clone differs from it by one base. The same CDR3 can be traced to other DNA sequences in this sample. The genes are TRBV12-3 or TRBV12-4 and TRBJ1-1; D not certain. V dropped 2 bases and J dropped 2 bases, with 6 bases sitting between them. This CDR3 has 13 amino acids. The CDR3 loop is CASSLSRNTEAFF. The DNA of the CDR3 is TGTGCCAGCAGTTTATCCCGTAACACTGAAGCTTTCTTT.

The chain carries TRBV12-3 or TRBV12-4 and TRBJ2-5, with D tentatively TRBD1 (6 bases). V was trimmed by 7 bases and J by 1 base, leaving 10 bases between them. CDR3 length equals 13 residues. The CDR3 spells CASTRDTQETQYF. CDR3 in DNA: TGTGCCAGCACCCGGGACACCCAAGAGACCCAGTACTTC.

The V gene is TRBV29-1, the J gene TRBJ2-1; D unresolved. Germline V gene data show CDR1 as SQVTM and CDR2 as ANQGSEA. CDR3 length: 11 amino acids. Trimming shortened V by 1 base and J by 15 bases, and 13 bases separated the two germline ends. The CDR3 coding sequence is TGCAGCGTTGAAGGAGGCGGCTCTCGGTTCTTC. This encodes CSVEGGGSRFF.

V and J are TRBV7-3 and TRBJ2-1; D perhaps matches TRBD1 (5 bases). Trimming shortened V by 2 bases and J by 10 bases, and 18 bases separated the two germline ends. The V gene's germline CDR1 is SGHTA and CDR2 FQGTGA. CDR3 length: 15 amino acids. The DNA of the CDR3 is TGTGCCAGCAGCTTAGGGAAGGCCTTGTGGGGCGAGCAGTTCTTC. This sequence encodes CASSLGKALWGEQFF.

The DNA for the CDR3 is TGCGCCAGCAGCCAAGGGGGCGGGGGGAATTACGAGCAGTACTTC. The encoded protein is CASSQGGGGNYEQYF. The rearrangement uses TRBV4-3 and TRBJ2-7; 8 positions match TRBD2. Germline trimming cut 1 base from V and 4 bases from J; bases unmatched to any gene: 6. The CDR3 runs to 15 residues. From germline, CDR1 is LGHNA and CDR2 YSLEER.

The J gene is TRBJ1-5, the V gene TRBV7-9; a possible D gene is TRBD1 (6 bases). Trimming pared 3 bases from V and 7 bases from J, leaving 13 bases between. The CDR3 extends over 14 amino acids. Germline V gene data show CDR1 as SEHNR and CDR2 as FQNEAQ (reference sequence). Here the CDR3 reads CASSFQGSHQPQHF. The DNA of the CDR3 is TGTGCCAGCAGCTTCCAGGGGAGCCACCAGCCCCAGCATTTT.

CDR3 coding DNA: TGTGCCAGCAGAAGCGGGGGGGCCTACGAGCAGTACTTC. Protein sequence: CASRSGGAYEQYF. The chain links TRBV6-5 to TRBJ2-7; 10 bases align to TRBD2. The V segment lost 6 bases and the J segment 2 bases; nucleotides outside the gene matches: 1. CDR3 size: 13 residues. Looked up from germline, CDR1 is MNHEY and CDR2 is SVGAGI.

The genes are TRBV12-5 and TRBJ2-1; TRBD1 might be the D (5 bases). V gave up 4 bases and J gave up 9 bases, with 13 bases separating them. There are 13 residues in the CDR3. The germline CDR1 and CDR2 sequences are LGHNT and FRNRAP. The CDR3, as DNA: TGTGCTAGTGGTTCAGCCTCAGGGTTTGAGCAGTTCTTC. It codes for CASGSASGFEQFF.

V usage is TRBV10-3 and J usage is TRBJ1-2; no firm D call. The germline CDR1 and CDR2 sequences are ENHRY and SYGVKD. V was cut by 3 bases and J by 4 bases, with 6 bases left in between. This CDR3 comprises 12 residues. The DNA of the CDR3 is TGTGCCATCAGTGACGCGGTCTATGGCTACACCTTC. Translated: CAISDAVYGYTF.

The chain couples TRBV13 to TRBJ1-1, with 9 bases matching TRBD1. The CDR3 has 14 amino acids. Trimming at V came to 2 bases and at J to 5 bases, leaving 3 bases not matched to a gene. CDR1 PRHDT and CDR2 FYEKMQ come from the germline V gene (reference sequence). The CDR3 spells CASSLSGQGTEAFF. The CDR3 coding sequence is TGTGCCAGCAGCTTAAGTGGACAGGGGACTGAAGCTTTCTTT.

This chain uses TRBV30 with TRBJ2-5; TRBD1 might be the D (6 bases). The CDR3 has 13 amino acids. The germline V and J ends were trimmed by 5 bases and 0 bases, with 10 bases remaining between them. CDR1 and CDR2 (germline): GTSNPN, SVGIG (reference sequence). CDR3 nucleotide sequence: TGTGCCTGGGGCCGGGACAACCAAGAGACCCAGTACTTC. Protein sequence: CAWGRDNQETQYF.

The chain employs TRBV11-2 and TRBJ2-2; no firm D call. This CDR3 has 15 residues. Trimming pared 0 bases from V and 5 bases from J, leaving 10 bases between. Germline assignment: CDR1 SGHAT and CDR2 FQNNGV. The CDR3 here is CASSLDPGATGELFF. The CDR3 DNA follows: TGTGCCAGCAGCTTAGATCCTGGAGCGACCGGGGAGCTGTTTTTT.

The rearrangement links TRBV5-5 to TRBJ1-6; D call uncertain. Looked up from germline, CDR1 is SGHKS and CDR2 is YYEKEE (reference sequence). The V end was cut by 5 bases, the J end by 6 bases, with 9 bases between. The CDR3 spans 13 residues. CDR3 protein: CASRADGNSPLHF. The CDR3 DNA follows: TGTGCCAGCAGAGCGGACGGTAATTCACCCCTCCACTTT.

The CDR3 bases are TGTGCCAGCAGCTTTCCTAGACAGTACGGTTCCTCCCACACCGGGGAGCTGTTTTTT. Encoded protein: CASSFPRQYGSSHTGELFF. The V call is TRBV7-9, the J call TRBJ2-2; a possible D gene is TRBD1 (5 bases). Trimming stripped 3 bases from V and 3 bases from J, with 23 bases between. This CDR3 has 19 residues. Germline CDR1 SEHNR, CDR2 FQNEAQ (reference sequence).

The chain has TRBV4-3 and TRBJ2-7; the D gene is possibly TRBD1 (5 bases). The CDR3 totals 19 residues. The germline V gene has CDR1 LGHNA and CDR2 YSLEER. Trimming cost V 1 base and J 1 base, with 23 bases left between them. CDR3 protein: CASSQGLGRALTFSYEQYF. The CDR3 coding sequence is TGCGCCAGCAGCCAAGGATTGGGCAGGGCCTTAACTTTTTCCTACGAGCAGTACTTC.

The chain recombines TRBV9 with TRBJ2-3; D is unresolved. CDR1 is SGDLS, CDR2 YYNGEE, per germline. This CDR3 has 13 amino acids. The V gene lost 0 bases and the J gene lost 3 bases, with 5 bases spanning the gap. In DNA, the CDR3 is TGTGCCAGCAGCGTAGCCCGTACAGATACGCAGTATTTT. It yields the protein CASSVARTDTQYF.

The chain combines TRBV6-5 with TRBJ1-4; 9 bases align to TRBD1. Germline V gene sequence: CDR1 MNHEY, CDR2 SVGAGI. This CDR3 is built from 15 residues. The ends lost 3 bases at V and 6 bases at J; junction bases unmatched: 5. CDR3 loop: CASSYLGQGDEKLFF. For the CDR3, the DNA is TGTGCCAGCAGTTATTTGGGACAGGGTGATGAAAAACTGTTTTTT.

This clone came up a few times. CDR3 in amino acids: CASRRYRGEAYGYTF. CDR3 in DNA: TGTGCCAGCAGGCGTTACAGGGGGGAGGCCTATGGCTACACCTTC. The chain is built from TRBV28 and TRBJ1-2; 8 positions match TRBD1. Per germline, CDR1 MDHEN and CDR2 SYDVKM. This CDR3 spans 15 amino acids. V was clipped by 6 bases and J by 4 bases; unmatched bases: 10.

This clone appeared many times. The chain uses TRBV4-3 and TRBJ2-3; the D gene is possibly TRBD2 (6 bases). The V gene's germline CDR1 is LGHNA and CDR2 YSLEER. This CDR3 has 16 residues. Trimming pared 1 base from V and 6 bases from J, leaving 17 bases between. The CDR3 DNA is TGCGCCAGCAGCCAAGCGTACCCGGGACTGGGGGATACGCAGTATTTT. This gives the protein CASSQAYPGLGDTQYF.

The rearrangement uses TRBV4-3 and TRBJ2-2; the match to TRBD2 covers 7 bases. The CDR3 has 15 residues. Germline V lookup: CDR1 LGHNA, CDR2 YSLEER. The V gene end was trimmed by 1 base and the J gene end by 2 bases; junction bases not matched to a gene: 1. This chain's CDR3 is CASSQGDYNTGELFF. CDR3 nucleotides: TGCGCCAGCAGCCAAGGGGACTATAACACCGGGGAGCTGTTTTTT.

V is TRBV6-4 and J is TRBJ1-6, with TRBD1 as a possible D gene (5 bases). The V gene's germline CDR1 is MRHNA and CDR2 SNTAGT. The CDR3 totals 15 residues. The V gene lost 4 bases and the J gene lost 10 bases, with 17 bases spanning the gap. Here the CDR3 DNA reads TGTGCCAGCAGTGCCGTCGGCTCCGGGGGGTCACCCCTCCACTTT. This gives the protein CASSAVGSGGSPLHF.

V is TRBV7-9 and J is TRBJ1-1, with unresolved D. V shed 7 bases and J shed 3 bases, with 15 bases lying between them. From germline, CDR1 is SEHNR and CDR2 FQNEAQ (reference sequence). CDR3 length equals 14 residues. CDR3: CASTGTPHDTEAFF. As DNA, the CDR3 is TGTGCCAGCACGGGCACCCCCCACGACACTGAAGCTTTCTTT.

The J gene is TRBJ2-5, the V gene TRBV5-1; 10 bases fit TRBD1. V lost 3 bases, J lost 1 base, and 9 bases stayed unmatched. Germline V gives CDR1 SGHRS, CDR2 YFSETQ. The CDR3 has 17 amino acids. CDR3 bases: TGCGCCAGCAGCTATCTCCTGGGACAGGGGTCCCAAGAGACCCAGTACTTC. This gives the protein CASSYLLGQGSQETQYF.

The chain uses TRBV7-8 and TRBJ1-2, with a tentative D call TRBD1 (6 bases). There are 18 residues in the CDR3. Trimming took off 0 bases at V and 7 bases at J, with 24 bases between the two ends. Germline V gene sequence: CDR1 SGHVS, CDR2 FQNEAQ. This CDR3 is CASSLALPPTGQGTGYTF. As DNA, the CDR3 is TGTGCCAGCAGCTTAGCTTTACCTCCGACAGGCCAGGGTACTGGCTACACCTTC.

In this sample, this clone turned up once. V usage is TRBV19 and J usage is TRBJ2-1; 12 positions agree with TRBD1. This CDR3 comprises 16 residues. The junction had 6 bases not matched to a gene; V was cut back by 3 bases and J by 6 bases. Germline-derived CDR1 and CDR2 are LNHDA and SQIVND (reference sequence). The CDR3, as DNA: TGTGCCAGTAGTATCCCCGGGACAGGGGGCATCAATGAGCAGTTCTTC. This encodes CASSIPGTGGINEQFF.

V usage is TRBV28 and J usage is TRBJ1-6; the D is unclear. The CDR3 is 14 amino acids. The germline V and J ends were trimmed by 6 bases and 7 bases, with 13 bases remaining between them. Germline CDR1 is MDHEN and CDR2 is SYDVKM. The CDR3 loop is CASRPKGGNSPLHF. In DNA, the CDR3 is TGTGCCAGCAGACCTAAGGGAGGGAATTCACCCCTCCACTTT.